This T cell receptor beta chain was identified during a study of blood T cells in healthy people across ages. Germline lookup yields CDR1 SNHLY and CDR2 FYNNEI. CDR3 length: 13 amino acids. V lost 2 bases and J 5 bases, leaving 9 bases between the germline ends. Study-wide points: Whereas aged donors had fewer naive CD4+ cells, long-lived donors had more of them and higher diversity. Roughly linear declines in TCR beta diversity per million T cells occurred with age.

The sample holds a few counts of this clonotype. What it binds is not known. Using a J-beta primer mix together with a sample-barcoded 5' primer, a second PCR was run for about 6 to 11 cycles. Unique molecular identifiers of 12 random nucleotides labeled each cDNA. Each CDR3 protein gets one entry after TCRdb re-called the 5' RACE reads with MiXCR. The sample yields about 1.1 million distinct CDR3 sequences, 35% to 40% seen once. Sequences were obtained from blood. This sequence was found in a man between 18 and 35 years old in good health. The chain recombines TRBV2 with TRBJ1-2; D call uncertain. CDR3 residues: CASSERSGYGYTF. DNA for the CDR3: TGTGCCAGCAGTGAACGGTCAGGATATGGCTACACCTTC.